Presented here are 15 T cell receptor beta chains from one specimen sequenced in a study of blood T cell repertoires in COVID-19. Clones were sequenced by immunoSEQ multiplex PCR, and TCRdb holds only the in-frame ones, with some missing. The data show approximately 290,000 clones, around nine tenths seen once. Sequencing was performed on PBMCs or T cells enriched from blood (not recorded which). These receptors came from a woman aged 25 to 45 who had recovered from COVID-19.

The chain recombines TRBV11-2 with TRBJ2-2; D is perhaps TRBD1 (6 bases). The germline V gene encodes CDR1 SGHAT and CDR2 FQNNGV. Between the trimmed V and J ends, which lost 5 bases and 0 bases, there was a span of 13 bases. This CDR3 is 16 amino acids long. CDR3 amino acids: CASSLGQTPNTGELFF. The CDR3 DNA follows: TGTGCCAGCAGCCTCGGACAGACTCCGAACACCGGGGAGCTGTTTTTT.

This chain connects TRBV27 to TRBJ1-6, with no clear D. Trimming removed 2 bases at V and 7 bases at J, with 6 bases between. CDR3 length: 13 amino acids. Germline V lookup: CDR1 MNHEY, CDR2 SMNVEV (reference sequence). The CDR3 DNA reads TGTGCCAGCAGTTTAGCAGTGAATTCACCCCTCCACTTT. Translated: CASSLAVNSPLHF.

The V call is TRBV6-2 or TRBV6-3, the J call TRBJ1-1, with 7 bases identical to TRBD1. Trimming took 2 bases from V and 3 from J; bases not matched to a gene: 3. Per germline, CDR1 MNHEY and CDR2 SVGEGT. The CDR3 length is 14 residues. CDR3 bases: TGTGCCAGCAGTTACACCGACAGGGACACTGAAGCTTTCTTT. Residues: CASSYTDRDTEAFF.

This chain links TRBV27 with TRBJ2-7; possibly TRBD2 for D (6 bases). The CDR3 consists of 15 residues. CDR1 MNHEY and CDR2 SMNVEV come from the germline V gene (reference sequence). V shed 5 bases and J shed 5 bases, with 19 bases lying between them. This CDR3 reads CASSHRGGAQDEQYF. CDR3 sequence (DNA): TGTGCCAGCAGTCACCGGGGCGGGGCGCAGGACGAGCAGTACTTC.

The chain links TRBV14 to TRBJ2-1; weak D call: TRBD2 (6 bases). Per germline, CDR1 SGHDN and CDR2 FVKESK. The germline V and J ends were trimmed by 2 bases and 5 bases, with 16 bases remaining between them. The CDR3 is 16 residues long. The DNA of the CDR3 is TGTGCCAGCAGCCAAAAGACGGGAGTGCTCCACAATGAGCAGTTCTTC. Protein product: CASSQKTGVLHNEQFF.

This chain joins TRBV6-5 and TRBJ2-7; 7 bases agree with TRBD1. The CDR3 totals 13 residues. Germline V gives CDR1 MNHEY, CDR2 SVGAGI. Germline trimming cut 7 bases from V and 3 bases from J; bases unmatched to any gene: 6. In DNA, the CDR3 is TGTGCCAGCACGTTTGCAGGGGGCTACGAGCAGTACTTC. Its translation: CASTFAGGYEQYF.

The chain carries TRBV19 and TRBJ2-3; no firm D call. Germline lookup yields CDR1 LNHDA and CDR2 SQIVND (reference sequence). This CDR3 has 15 amino acids. Deletions cut 6 bases from V and 1 base from J, with 14 bases between. The CDR3 bases are TGTGCCAGTAGGCCAATTCTAAGCGGCACAGATACGCAGTATTTT. Its protein is CASRPILSGTDTQYF.

CDR3: CASKGGTSGTSNEQFF. The DNA of the CDR3 is TGCGCCAGCAAGGGTGGGACTAGCGGGACGAGTAATGAGCAGTTCTTC. The chain joins TRBV5-1 to TRBJ2-1, with TRBD2 matching 13 bases. The CDR3 has 16 residues. V dropped 6 bases and J dropped 7; count of bases not matched to a gene: 10. Germline CDR1 SGHRS, CDR2 YFSETQ.

The chain carries TRBV28 and TRBJ2-1, with 9 nucleotides matching TRBD2. After removal of 4 bases from V and 6 bases from J, the junction contained 7 bases not matched to a gene. The germline V gene has CDR1 MDHEN and CDR2 SYDVKM. The CDR3 is made up of 15 amino acids. CDR3 in DNA: TGTGCCAGCAGTTCCCCCGGTAGCGGGAGCAATGAGCAGTTCTTC. Translated: CASSSPGSGSNEQFF.

The V gene is TRBV7-9, the J gene TRBJ2-1, with D maybe TRBD2 (5 bases). Per germline, CDR1 SEHNR and CDR2 FQNEAQ (reference sequence). Trimming cost V 3 bases and J 9 bases, with 12 bases left between them. The CDR3 has 13 residues. The CDR3 loop reads CASSFDARGEQFF. The CDR3 DNA reads TGTGCCAGCAGCTTTGACGCTCGGGGTGAGCAGTTCTTC.

This clone was observed a few times. V and J are TRBV12-2 and TRBJ1-5. TRBV12-2 is listed as a pseudogene. The CDR3 is made up of 15 amino acids. CDR3 bases: TGTGCAAGTCGCTTATTCTCCCCCTGCAATCAGCCCCAGCATTTT. Translation: CASRLFSPCNQPQHF.

This clone was found a few times. The chain combines TRBV11-2 with TRBJ2-1; D gene uncertain. The CDR3 has 12 residues. With 2 bases removed from V and 7 bases from J, the gap between germline ends came to 6 bases. In germline, CDR1 is SGHAT, CDR2 FQNNGV. CDR3 coding DNA: TGTGCCAGCAGCTTAACATCGAATGAGCAGTTCTTC. Protein sequence: CASSLTSNEQFF.

This clone has just a few counts. V is TRBV15 and J is TRBJ1-6, with 10 bases lining up with TRBD1. The CDR3 is made up of 15 amino acids. V shed 5 bases and J 9 bases; nucleotides not matched to a gene: 7. Germline CDR1 reads LNHNV; CDR2 reads YYDKDF (reference sequence). CDR3 amino acids: CATSQDRGPGSPLHF. The CDR3 DNA sequence: TGTGCCACCAGCCAAGACAGGGGGCCAGGTTCACCCCTCCACTTT.

On this clone: At one end the junction does not follow the germline gene, possibly because of a read error. The V gene is TRBV30, the J gene TRBJ1-2; no reliable D call. CDR3 length: 8 residues. The germline CDR1 and CDR2 sequences are GTSNPN and SVGIG (reference sequence). CDR3 DNA sequence: TGTGCCTGCCCCCCAGTACACTTC. It codes for CACPPVHF.

The chain has TRBV24-1 and TRBJ2-7, with 12 positions matching TRBD1. This CDR3 spans 19 amino acids. Germline V lookup: CDR1 KGHDR, CDR2 SFDVKD. V trimming: 5 bases; J trimming: 2 bases; junction bases outside the gene matches: 15. The CDR3 reads CATSAAGAGQGASPYEQYF. The CDR3 DNA sequence: TGTGCCACCAGTGCCGCCGGGGCGGGACAGGGGGCTTCCCCCTACGAGCAGTACTTC.